This T cell receptor beta chain comes out of a study of blood T cell repertoires in COVID-19. The V and J ends lost 1 base and 10 bases respectively, with 21 bases between them. The CDR3 extends over 16 amino acids. The germline CDR1 and CDR2 sequences are LGHDT and YNNKEL (reference sequence). Assay: immunoSEQ multiplex PCR; the TCRdb copy retains only in-frame clones and omits some. The sample includes about 160,000 clones, almost 85% of them seen just once. Sequencing used peripheral blood. The sequence was obtained from a woman of 80 years or more with acute or convalescent COVID-19. The chain carries TRBV3-1 (or the pseudogene TRBV3-2) and TRBJ2-3, with D perhaps matching TRBD2 (6 bases). This CDR3 is CASSQARAGFEGPQYF. The CDR3 nucleotides read TGTGCCAGCAGCCAAGCGAGGGCGGGGTTCGAGGGGCCGCAGTATTTT.